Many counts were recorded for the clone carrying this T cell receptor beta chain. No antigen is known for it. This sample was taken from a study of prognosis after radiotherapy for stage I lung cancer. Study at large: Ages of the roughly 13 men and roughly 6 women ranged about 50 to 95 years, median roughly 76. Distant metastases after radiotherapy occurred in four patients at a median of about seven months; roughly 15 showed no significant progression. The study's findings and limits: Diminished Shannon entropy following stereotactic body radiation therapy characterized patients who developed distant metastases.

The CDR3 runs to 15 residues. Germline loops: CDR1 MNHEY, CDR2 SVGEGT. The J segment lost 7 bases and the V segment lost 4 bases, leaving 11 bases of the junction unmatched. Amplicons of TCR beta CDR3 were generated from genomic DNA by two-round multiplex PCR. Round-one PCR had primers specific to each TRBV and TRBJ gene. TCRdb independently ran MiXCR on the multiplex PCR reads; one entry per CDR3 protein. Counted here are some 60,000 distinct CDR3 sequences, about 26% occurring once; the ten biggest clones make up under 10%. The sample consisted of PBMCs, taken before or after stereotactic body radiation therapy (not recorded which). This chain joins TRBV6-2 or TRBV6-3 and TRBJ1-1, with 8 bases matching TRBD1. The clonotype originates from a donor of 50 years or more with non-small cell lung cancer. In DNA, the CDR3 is TGTGCCAGCAGTTCCCCAACAAGCGACAGGGGTGAAGCTTTCTTT. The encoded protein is CASSSPTSDRGEAFF.